The entry below describes one T cell receptor beta chain. From germline, CDR1 is SEHNR and CDR2 FQNEAQ (reference sequence). The V gene end was trimmed by 3 bases and the J gene end by 6 bases; junction bases not matched to a gene: 2. CDR3 length: 13 residues. This study enrolled people aged about 18 to 95 from approximately 25 US geographic areas. Self-reported history from a screening survey and questionnaire set each donor's cohort. As handled by the study authors: For nucleated cells, counts were estimated from reference gene primer amplification. Profiling relied on immunoSEQ multiplex PCR, and the TCRdb table lists in-frame clones only, not all of them. V and J calls and clone size are those listed in that table; D and trimming were worked out from the DNA. The data contain 330,000 or so clones, 80% to 90% of them singletons. The data were obtained in a study of blood T cell repertoires in COVID-19.

Sequenced material: PBMCs or T cells enriched from blood (not recorded which). This clonotype originated in a man between 25 and 39 years old who had recovered from COVID-19. This rearrangement joins TRBV7-9 to TRBJ2-7; TRBD1 agrees at 10 bases. As DNA, the CDR3 is TGTGCCAGCAGCTTCGACAGGGGGCGCGAGCAGTACTTC. It codes for CASSFDRGREQYF.